This T cell receptor (beta chain) was documented in a study of blood T cell repertoires in COVID-19 (TCRdb year 2020). With respect to the entire study: Samples covering the acute and convalescent phases of COVID-19 were provided by collaborators in the United States, Italy and Spain. The prospective study material was composed of cDNA or gDNA derived from T cells, B-cell-depleted T cells, or PBMCs. The dataset comprised deeply sampled blood TCRbeta repertoires from subjects exposed to, actively infected with, or recovered from COVID-19. The repertoires were released in a freely available public database intended as a resource for research on the immune response to SARS-CoV-2. The samples were drawn from two sources: the first 160 participants of the ongoing ImmuneRACE study, and fewer than 1,500 subjects contributed by 6 global collaborators. A de-identified subject ID, COVID-19 status, age in years and sex were almost always included in the sample metadata. Where available, HLA class I and class II types were obtained from metadata supplied by the sample provider rather than from assay-based typing.

Each collaborating institution followed its own protocols to collect whole blood in K2EDTA tubes. For TCRbeta analysis, collaborator samples were shipped as frozen whole blood, as isolated PBMCs, or as DNA extracted from either sample type. To note about this clone: Its antigen is unknown. Base qualities are not recorded, but no much larger clone differs from it by a single base.

The cysteine opens and the phenylalanine closes a CDR3 of 17 amino acids. Solely the CDR3 DNA is kept, with 51 bases framed from the first base. The germline V gene (reference sequence) specifies LNHDA as CDR1 and SQIVND as CDR2. Germline trimming: 7 bases from V, 2 bases from J; junction bases outside gene matches: 8. Study-wide conclusions, independent of this receptor: How much clinical and demographic metadata was included differed by source and by participant, and the metadata was provided uncurated.

TCRbeta CDR3 regions were amplified from genomic DNA by means of the immunoSEQ Assay, a bias-controlled multiplex PCR. The paper's data handling went like this. Within the assay, amplification of reference gene primers was used to estimate how many nucleated cells each sample contained. To quantify the absolute abundance of each unique TCRbeta CDR3 rearrangement, sequence reads were collapsed and filtered. For each sample, productive Simpson clonality was calculated as the square root of Simpson's diversity index over productive rearrangements. Entries here come from immuneACCESS through TCRdb and include only in-frame sequences with V and J called. Some clones fail to appear in such tables; in the studies checked, an unresolved V gene covers under half of the shortfall, and the cause of the remainder is unknown. V, J and clone size are those of that table, while D and trimming were read from the DNA. In all, the sample holds some 170,000 clones, and about four fifths of those were seen once. The top ten clonotypes cover almost 8.5% of the sample.

Sequenced material: peripheral blood. The clonotype originates from a woman aged 70-85 years with acute or convalescent COVID-19. Recombination connected TRBV19 to TRBJ2-2; TRBD2 aligns with 12 central bases. The DNA sequence is as follows: TGTGCCAGTATGAGGGCTAGCGGGGGGGAAAACACCGGGGAGCTGTTTTTT. Its translation is CASMRASGGENTGELFF.